Below, one T cell receptor beta chain is given with its context. This clonotype occurred many times. No antigen is known for it. Base qualities are not at hand, and no much larger clone is one base apart. cDNA was synthesized by template-switch 5'RACE using a primer with a 10-nucleotide random unique molecular identifier that tagged each TCR transcript. Over 190 million TCR-beta sequences, covering 15-18 subjects, were produced in each sequencing run. The RNeasy kit was used to extract total RNA. Using the KAPA Real-time Library Amplification kit, TCR-beta VDJ regions were amplified with primers for the TCR constant region and the 5'RACE anchor. A first PCR added sample indexes and Illumina adaptors, and a second PCR then raised library yield. After Ampure bead purification, the TCR product of roughly 650 bp was size-selected on a 2% E-gel SizeSelection system. Library quality was checked on a Bioanalyzer, concentration was measured with Qubit, and libraries were quantified with the Kapa Library Quantification kit before pooling. Paired-end 2 x 150 bp sequencing of the libraries was performed on an Illumina HiSeq 2500. To increase sequence diversity, about 23-32% phiX was spiked into each library pool. The study's own analysis went as follows. The UMI-based MiGEC pipeline processed quality-filtered reads and removed over 85% of raw TCR sequences during error correction. VDJ genes were aligned to IMGT germline references, and clonotypes were defined by unique CDR3 amino acid sequence plus V-J genes. Clonal expansion, Shannon diversity and CDR3 relatedness were evaluated with VDJtools (CalcPairwiseDistances, ClusterSamples), while phylogenetic trees were built in CLCbio workbench. Clones with at least 8 unique UMIs were defined as expanded, with this threshold being based on coefficient-of-variation modelling across technical triplicates. The public reads were quality trimmed at Q25 with fastp and then assembled into clones with MiXCR by TCRdb, keeping productive beta chains. Records with the same CDR3 protein are collapsed into one entry carrying the most frequent genes and DNA. TCRdb, rather than the study authors, made the V and J calls. In all, the sample holds around 31,000 distinct CDR3 sequences, and over 3.5% of those were seen once. Jointly, the top ten make up more than 20% of the sample.

Healthy controls were blood bank volunteers in Maryland, USA. For sorted-subset TCR libraries, about a million sorted CD4+ or CD8+ T cells were used. Peripheral blood was subjected to Ficoll-Hypaque density gradient centrifugation to isolate PBMCs, which were then cryopreserved in liquid nitrogen. Paired sorted CD4+ and CD8+ subsets came from healthy controls, HAM/TSP patients and MS patients. V has 3 bases trimmed and J has 6 bases trimmed; junction bases matching no gene number 8. The CDR3 sequence holds 13 residues, the cysteine and phenylalanine included. The read is trimmed to its CDR3 DNA, 39 bases read in frame from base 1. Via the germline V gene (reference sequence), CDR1 is DFQATT and CDR2 SNEGSKA. The sample is drawn from a study of neurological immune-mediated disorders (dated by TCRdb to about 2019). The study in broad terms: Using UMI-based sequencing, the study compared peripheral blood TCR-beta repertoires from patients with HTLV-I-associated myelopathy (HAM/TSP), patients with multiple sclerosis, and healthy controls. The approximately 99 TCR-beta libraries included longitudinal samples, technical triplicates and paired sorted CD4+ and CD8+ T-cell subsets alongside PBMC samples. The cohort included about 70 subjects: roughly 14 with HAM/TSP, roughly 34 with multiple sclerosis, and around 20 healthy controls. The research as a whole found: Expanded clones from different subjects shared no identical CDR3 amino acid sequences, which suggests that TCR-beta repertoires were private in all groups. TCR clonal expansion was greatest in HAM/TSP patients and smallest in MS patients, who ranked below even healthy controls.

Sequenced sample: CD4+ T cells from blood. The sequence was obtained from a woman between 35 and 50 years old in good health. The rearranged chain carries TRBV20-1 and TRBJ2-7, with 7 bases aligning to TRBD1. The CDR3 corresponds to CSASVKYRGEQYF. The nucleotide sequence is given as TGCAGTGCTAGTGTTAAATACAGGGGCGAGCAGTACTTC.